One and the same sample provided the 17 T cell receptor beta chains below, sequenced in a study of shared clonotypes between healthy human individuals. Sequencing was performed with immunoSEQ multiplex PCR; in TCRdb, only in-frame clones are kept and a portion is missing. Seen here are 550,000 to 700,000 clones, around three quarters observed once, and the top ten hold roughly 2%. Input material: memory CD4+ T cells sorted from blood. The sample's subset: CD45RA-negative fraction. These receptor sequences come from a woman aged 25 to 39 in good health.

The chain recombines TRBV28 with TRBJ1-5, with no clear D. The CDR3 runs to 17 residues. CDR1 and CDR2 (germline): MDHEN, SYDVKM. Trimming cost V 6 bases and J 3 bases, with 21 bases left between them. CDR3 in DNA: TGTGCCAGCAGGATCGGAACACGACGCGCCCCCAATCAGCCCCAGCATTTT. The encoded protein is CASRIGTRRAPNQPQHF.

The J gene is TRBJ2-3, the V gene TRBV5-4; no clear D gene. V dropped 4 bases and J dropped 4 bases, with 4 bases sitting between them. There are 11 residues in the CDR3. Germline CDR1 reads SGHNT; CDR2 reads YYREEE (reference sequence). The CDR3 sequence: CASSLSDTQYF. The CDR3 DNA sequence: TGTGCCAGCAGCCTCTCAGATACGCAGTATTTT.

Regarding this clone: Other DNA sequences from this sample encode an identical CDR3 as well. The chain joins TRBV19 to TRBJ1-4; 7 nucleotides agree with TRBD1. Germline CDR1 reads LNHDA; CDR2 reads SQIVND (reference sequence). Trimming took 10 bases from V and 6 from J; bases not matched to a gene: 11. This CDR3 is built from 14 residues. The CDR3 region is CATSDTGVDEKLFF. The DNA for the CDR3 is TGTGCCACCTCGGATACAGGGGTCGATGAAAAACTGTTTTTT.

The V and J genes are TRBV19 and TRBJ1-5; 7 nucleotides align to TRBD1. Trimming at V came to 6 bases and at J to 0 bases, leaving 2 bases not matched to a gene. This CDR3 region has 14 residues. Germline V lookup: CDR1 LNHDA, CDR2 SQIVND (reference sequence). CDR3 DNA: TGTGCCAGTAGGGGACAGTATAGCAATCAGCCCCAGCATTTT. It yields the protein CASRGQYSNQPQHF.

The chain combines TRBV5-1 with TRBJ2-3; TRBD1 matches at 8 bases. This CDR3 has 16 amino acids. J was trimmed by 4 bases and V by 1 base; bases with no gene match: 8. Germline loops: CDR1 SGHRS, CDR2 YFSETQ. CDR3 protein: CASSLNGQGSADTQYF. The CDR3 nucleotides are TGCGCCAGCAGCTTGAACGGACAGGGAAGCGCAGATACGCAGTATTTT.

The chain is built from TRBV28 and TRBJ1-2, with D uncertain. The CDR3 extends over 14 amino acids. CDR1 MDHEN and CDR2 SYDVKM come from the germline V gene. V gave up 8 bases and J gave up 2 bases, with 15 bases separating them. The CDR3 is CASGLEGRNYGYTF. In DNA form, the CDR3 reads TGTGCCAGCGGCCTCGAGGGCCGGAACTATGGCTACACCTTC.

Remarks on this clone: This may come from a read error, since a much larger clone is one base off. The chain combines TRBV28 with TRBJ2-4; D is ambiguous. With 6 bases removed from V and 0 bases from J, the gap between germline ends came to 6 bases. CDR1 is MDHEN, CDR2 SYDVKM, per germline. CDR3 length: 13 amino acids. CDR3 sequence: CASRDLAKNIQYF. The CDR3 bases are TGTGCCAGCAGAGACCTAGCCAAAAACATTCAGTACTTC.

Regarding this clone: Within the sample, other DNA sequences also encode this same CDR3. The chain links TRBV28 to TRBJ2-5, with 13 bases identical to TRBD2. The CDR3 loop spans 16 amino acids. Germline V gene data show CDR1 as MDHEN and CDR2 as SYDVKM. The V and J ends lost 5 bases and 4 bases, in that order; junction bases with no gene match: 7. Here the CDR3 DNA reads TGTGCCAGCAGTACCCAACTAGCGGGAGGGATAGAGACCCAGTACTTC. It yields the protein CASSTQLAGGIETQYF. Using reference TRBV28 and TRBJ2-5 for the parts outside the CDR3, the full variable domain is DVKVTQSSRYLVKRTGEKVFLECVQDMDHENMFWYRQDPGLGLRLIYFSYDVKMKEKGDIPEGYSVSREKKERFSLILESASTNQTSMYLCASSTQLAGGIETQYFGPGTRLLVL.

V and J are TRBV18 and TRBJ2-7, with D possibly called TRBD1 or TRBD2 (5 bases each). Looked up from germline, CDR1 is KGHSH and CDR2 is LQKENI. Trimming removed 2 bases from V and 0 bases from J, with 11 bases in between. The CDR3 spans 15 residues. The CDR3 here is CASSPNEGSSYEQYF. CDR3 bases: TGTGCCAGCTCACCAAACGAGGGGAGCTCCTACGAGCAGTACTTC.

The chain has TRBV19 and TRBJ2-7, with TRBD2 matching over 14 bases. The V gene end was trimmed by 5 bases and the J gene end by 3 bases; junction bases not matched to a gene: 6. CDR3 size: 16 residues. From germline, CDR1 is LNHDA and CDR2 SQIVND (reference sequence). The CDR3 nucleotides are TGTGCCAGTAGTCCTCCCGGACTAGCGGGAGGCTACGAGCAGTACTTC. It codes for CASSPPGLAGGYEQYF.

The chain has TRBV6-1 and TRBJ2-3; 7 positions match TRBD1. Trimming took 7 bases from V and 2 from J; bases not matched to a gene: 6. Germline lookup yields CDR1 MNHNS and CDR2 SASEGT. This CDR3 has 14 residues. CDR3 protein: CASTFDRATDTQYF. The CDR3 region has the DNA TGTGCCAGCACTTTCGACAGGGCCACAGATACGCAGTATTTT.

This chain connects TRBV28 to TRBJ1-2, with D perhaps TRBD1 (6 bases). The V and J ends lost 6 bases and 6 bases respectively, with 23 bases between them. CDR3 length: 16 residues. Looked up from germline, CDR1 is MDHEN and CDR2 is SYDVKM. The CDR3 DNA follows: TGTGCCAGCAGCCAAAGCTCCAGGGGCAGCGGGCATGGCTACACCTTC. Amino acids: CASSQSSRGSGHGYTF.

The gene calls are TRBV10-2 and TRBJ2-2, with TRBD2 matching over 7 bases. V lost 6 bases to trimming and J lost 1 base; unmatched junction nucleotides: 2. Germline V gene data show CDR1 as WSHSY and CDR2 as SAAADI. The CDR3 is 14 residues long. Here the CDR3 reads CASSTSENTGELFF. CDR3 in DNA: TGCGCCAGCAGCACTAGCGAGAACACCGGGGAGCTGTTTTTT.

The chain uses TRBV9 and TRBJ2-1; 12 positions match TRBD2. Per germline, CDR1 SGDLS and CDR2 YYNGEE. The CDR3 runs to 15 residues. Trimming took 3 bases from V and 8 from J; bases not matched to a gene: 6. CDR3 DNA: TGTGCCAGCAGCGGCACTAGCGGGAGGCTCTATGAGCAGTTCTTC. Amino acids: CASSGTSGRLYEQFF. The variable domain in full, completed from reference TRBV9 and TRBJ2-1, reads DSGVTQTPKHLITATGQRVTLRCSPRSGDLSVYWYQQSLDQGLQFLIQYYNGEERAKGNILERFSAQQFPDLHSELNLSSLELGDSALYFCASSGTSGRLYEQFFGPGTRLTVL.

The rearrangement joins TRBV6-5 to TRBJ1-2, with D possibly matching TRBD1 (5 bases). V was pared by 6 bases and J by 4 bases, with 9 bases between. This CDR3 spans 12 amino acids. Per germline, CDR1 MNHEY and CDR2 SVGAGI. The CDR3 bases are TGTGCCAGCAGCGGAGACAGCTATGGCTACACCTTC. Translating gives CASSGDSYGYTF.

The chain employs TRBV5-1 and TRBJ2-5, with 10 bases fitting TRBD2. Trimming cost V 1 base and J 4 bases; bases outside gene matches: 4. The germline gives CDR1 SGHRS, CDR2 YFSETQ. The CDR3 is made up of 15 amino acids. The DNA of the CDR3 is TGCGCCAGCAGCTTGACTAGCGGGACCTTAGAGACCCAGTACTTC. This translates into CASSLTSGTLETQYF.

The chain carries TRBV7-3 and TRBJ2-1; 9 bases map to TRBD1. The CDR3 sequence is 12 residues long. V lost 2 bases to trimming and J lost 15 bases; unmatched junction nucleotides: 5. Germline V gene data show CDR1 as SGHTA and CDR2 as FQGTGA. As DNA, the CDR3 is TGTGCCAGCAGCTTAGTCGGGACAGGGCTGTTCTTC. Residues: CASSLVGTGLFF.